This is a list of T cell receptor beta chains from one sample in a study of blood T cell repertoires in COVID-19. TCRdb's table, derived via immunoSEQ multiplex PCR, lists solely in-frame clones and lacks some. The data contain roughly 380,000 clones, 75% to 90% of them singletons. The material sequenced was peripheral blood. These receptor sequences come from a woman aged 18-35 years with acute or convalescent COVID-19. Both conserved end residues are trimmed from each CDR3.

V gene,J gene,CDR3 protein
TRBV24-1,TRBJ1-1,ATSGQGKAF
TRBV19,TRBJ2-1,ASSGSRGREQF
TRBV24-1,TRBJ2-7,ATSDLELAGAYEQY
TRBV2,TRBJ1-1,ASSEPQRRNTEAF
TRBV6-5,TRBJ2-4,ASSSSGSGNIQY
TRBV7-8,TRBJ1-2,ASSLGPTRAYGYT
TRBV5-1,TRBJ2-7,ASSLGGSSYEQY
TRBV6-5,TRBJ2-1,ASNQGAGGNNEQF
TRBV12-3/TRBV12-4,TRBJ1-3,ASSLNSGNTIY
TRBV27,TRBJ1-1,ASSSPRGVENTEAF
TRBV19,TRBJ2-1,ASSMGLAGGNEQF
TRBV6-5,TRBJ2-4,ASRGPTNIQY
TRBV2,TRBJ2-7,ASSEAAQGDYEQY
TRBV4-1,TRBJ1-3,ASSQEGRRGSGNTIY
TRBV13,TRBJ1-1,ASSLGPGAGDTEAF
TRBV9,TRBJ1-2,ASSVGASNYGYT
TRBV3-1/TRBV3-2,TRBJ2-1,ASSPKRASSFQF
TRBV7-3,TRBJ2-2,ASTTGLQGGELF
TRBV30,TRBJ1-3,AWDLTGAGNTIY
TRBV19,TRBJ2-1,ASSARRADEQF
TRBV27,TRBJ2-1,ASSLSRDRGRQGNEQF
TRBV5-1,TRBJ2-7,ASSLGGSAGSYEQY
TRBV9,TRBJ1-6,ASSVAGPNSPLH
TRBV6-6,TRBJ1-1,ASLRTGMNTEAF
TRBV24-1,TRBJ2-6,ATSETGDGANVLT
TRBV6-5,TRBJ1-1,ASSYGQNTEAF
TRBV10-3,TRBJ1-4,AISAGTATNEKLF
TRBV9,TRBJ2-1,ASRPQGSPSEEQF
TRBV13,TRBJ1-5,ASSLDRGAGQPQH
TRBV5-6,TRBJ2-4,ASSPPPQEGNLAKNIQY
TRBV11-2,TRBJ2-1,ASSLEGDREYNEQF
TRBV6-5,TRBJ1-1,ASSYQGARAEAF
TRBV6-5,TRBJ1-2,ASTREGVGGYT
TRBV6-1,TRBJ2-1,ASSVRRTGVLHEQF
TRBV5-1,TRBJ2-2,ASSDGLAGGLTGELF
TRBV2,TRBJ2-2,ASSELGTANTGELF
TRBV30,TRBJ1-4,AGGGPWEEKLF